A single sample is the source of the 26 T cell receptor beta chains below, sequenced in a study of spatial heterogeneity in lung cancer. As for time point: sample taken at primary tumor resection. One entry per CDR3 protein results from TCRdb running MiXCR on the 5' RACE reads. The sample lists approximately 40,000 distinct CDR3 sequences; 7.5% to 8% were seen once. This specimen was PBMCs, taken at surgery. The receptors come from a male donor with early-stage non-small cell lung cancer.

This clonotype occurred once. Possible read error: a much larger clone is one base away. This rearrangement joins TRBV19 to TRBJ2-3; D might be TRBD2 (5 bases). This CDR3 is built from 12 residues. V was trimmed by 5 bases and J by 5 bases, leaving 8 bases between them. Germline V gives CDR1 LNHDA, CDR2 SQIVND (reference sequence). In DNA, the CDR3 is TGTGCCAGTAGTGAGGGTGAAGATACGCAGTATTTT. Translation: CASSEGEDTQYF.

In its sample, this clonotype was seen a few times. This chain connects TRBV27 to TRBJ1-2; 8 bases line up with TRBD1. The CDR3 spans 13 residues. V gave up 6 bases and J gave up 3 bases; unmatched junction bases: 3. Germline V lookup: CDR1 MNHEY, CDR2 SMNVEV (reference sequence). The CDR3 here is CASSRQGYYGYTF. The CDR3 bases are TGTGCCAGCAGCAGACAGGGGTACTATGGCTACACCTTC.

This clonotype was counted between two and nine times. The genes are TRBV3-1 and TRBJ1-1; no reliable D call. The germline gives CDR1 LGHDT, CDR2 YNNKEL (reference sequence). The CDR3 is made up of 13 amino acids. Deletions cut 3 bases from V and 5 bases from J, with 10 bases between. The CDR3 protein is CASSHNGETEAFF. The DNA of the CDR3 is TGTGCCAGCAGCCACAACGGGGAGACTGAAGCTTTCTTT.

In its sample, this clonotype was seen many times. This chain connects TRBV6-2 or TRBV6-3 to TRBJ2-3; 12 bases fit TRBD2. The CDR3 loop spans 16 amino acids. V shed 1 base, J shed 8 bases, and the junction held 7 bases outside the gene matches. CDR1 is MNHEY, CDR2 SVGEGT, per germline. The CDR3 DNA sequence: TGTGCCAGCAGTTACTTGTCTAGCGGGAGGGCCGGTACGCAGTATTTT. As protein: CASSYLSSGRAGTQYF.

This clonotype has a handful of counts. The CDR3 sequence is CASSPPLGGGQYEQYF. The CDR3 DNA reads as TGTGCCAGCAGCCCACCGCTAGGAGGGGGCCAATACGAGCAGTACTTC. The chain recombines TRBV14 with TRBJ2-7; D perhaps matches TRBD1 (7 bases). V was pared by 4 bases and J by 4 bases, with 20 bases between. This CDR3 has 16 amino acids. Germline V gene sequence: CDR1 SGHDN, CDR2 FVKESK.

The table lists this clonotype with many counts. The chain combines TRBV29-1 with TRBJ1-1, with a weak D call TRBD1 (6 bases). The CDR3 length is 14 residues. V gave up 2 bases and J gave up 5 bases, with 15 bases separating them. CDR1 SQVTM and CDR2 ANQGSEA come from the germline V gene. The CDR3 sequence: CSVEQTGTGTEAFF. CDR3 nucleotide sequence: TGCAGCGTTGAACAAACAGGGACCGGGACTGAAGCTTTCTTT.

This clonotype appeared many times. The chain employs TRBV20-1 and TRBJ1-1; D is unclear. Between the trimmed V and J ends, which lost 5 bases and 4 bases, there was a span of 11 bases. The germline V gene encodes CDR1 DFQATT and CDR2 SNEGSKA (reference sequence). The CDR3 totals 12 residues. CDR3 nucleotides: TGCAGTGCTCTAGACGAGGGCACTGAAGCTTTCTTT. It specifies CSALDEGTEAFF.

This clonotype was observed many times. The CDR3 region has the DNA TGTGCCTGGGCGACAGGGAATCGGAATACGCAGTATTTT. Its protein is CAWATGNRNTQYF. This sequence joins TRBV30 and TRBJ2-3; 7 bases fit TRBD1. J was trimmed by 7 bases and V by 5 bases; bases with no gene match: 9. The CDR3 runs 13 residues. Germline V gene data show CDR1 as GTSNPN and CDR2 as SVGIG (reference sequence).

This clonotype was seen only a few times. The chain couples TRBV7-9 to TRBJ1-5, with 8 positions matching TRBD1. The junction had 3 bases not matched to a gene; V was cut back by 3 bases and J by 2 bases. The CDR3 has 15 residues. CDR1 is SEHNR, CDR2 FQNEAQ, per germline (reference sequence). Here the CDR3 reads CASSFQGAGNQPQHF. CDR3 nucleotides: TGTGCCAGCAGCTTCCAGGGGGCAGGCAATCAGCCCCAGCATTTT.

This clonotype has a count of ten or more. The V and J genes are TRBV30 and TRBJ2-3, with TRBD2 identical over 8 bases. V trimming: 2 bases; J trimming: 1 base; junction bases outside the gene matches: 5. CDR3 length equals 15 residues. Germline CDR1 is GTSNPN and CDR2 is SVGIG (reference sequence). As DNA, the CDR3 is TGTGCCTGGAGTAAGGCGGGGGGACGCACAGATACGCAGTATTTT. The encoded protein is CAWSKAGGRTDTQYF.

There are many counts of this clonotype. J is TRBJ1-1 and V is TRBV12-3 or TRBV12-4; possibly TRBD1 for D (5 bases). The CDR3 consists of 14 residues. The V end was cut by 1 base, the J end by 4 bases, with 10 bases between. DNA for the CDR3: TGTGCCAGCAGTTTAGGAGGGGCGGGCACTGAAGCTTTCTTT. Its protein is CASSLGGAGTEAFF.

The chain joins TRBV4-3 to TRBJ1-4; a possible D gene is TRBD1 (6 bases). This CDR3 is built from 18 residues. The V gene lost 5 bases and the J gene lost 0 bases, with 19 bases spanning the gap. The V gene's germline CDR1 is LGHNA and CDR2 YSLEER. CDR3 protein: CASSARGPEDSTNEKLFF. The CDR3 region has the DNA TGCGCCAGCAGCGCCAGGGGCCCCGAAGATTCAACTAATGAAAAACTGTTTTTT.

This clonotype was detected many times. In nucleotides, the CDR3 is TGTGCCAGCAGTTACTCTGAGACTAGCGGGATAGGTGAGCAGTTCTTC. Amino acids: CASSYSETSGIGEQFF. The chain uses TRBV6-5 and TRBJ2-1; 11 nucleotides match TRBD2. The CDR3 is 16 amino acids. The germline CDR1 and CDR2 sequences are MNHEY and SVGAGI. V shed 0 bases, J shed 9 bases, and the junction held 7 bases outside the gene matches.

This clonotype was recorded a few times. The V call is TRBV19, the J call TRBJ2-7; D remains ambiguous. Per germline, CDR1 LNHDA and CDR2 SQIVND (reference sequence). V gave up 1 base and J gave up 6 bases, with 7 bases separating them. The CDR3 covers 12 residues. Here the CDR3 reads CASSIGRTEQYF. CDR3 DNA sequence: TGTGCCAGTAGTATAGGACGGACCGAGCAGTACTTC.

There are many counts of this clonotype. The rearrangement uses TRBV7-3 and TRBJ2-5, with D perhaps TRBD1 or TRBD2 (5 bases each). CDR1 SGHTA and CDR2 FQGTGA come from the germline V gene. This CDR3 is built from 15 residues. Deletions cut 2 bases from V and 4 bases from J, with 14 bases between. The CDR3 region is CASSLGDAGRETQYF. The CDR3, as DNA: TGTGCCAGCAGCTTAGGGGACGCAGGGCGAGAGACCCAGTACTTC.

The chain carries TRBV18 and TRBJ1-5, with D maybe TRBD1 (6 bases). Trimming removed 2 bases from V and 6 bases from J, with 14 bases in between. The CDR3 consists of 15 residues. Germline loops: CDR1 KGHSH, CDR2 LQKENI. CDR3 amino acids: CASSPLQGQGQPQHF. The CDR3 nucleotides are TGTGCCAGCTCACCATTACAGGGTCAGGGTCAGCCCCAGCATTTT.

This clonotype occurred many times. The chain joins TRBV10-3 to TRBJ2-7; weak D call: TRBD2 (6 bases). Germline loops: CDR1 ENHRY, CDR2 SYGVKD. CDR3 length: 15 residues. Trimming pared 6 bases from V and 7 bases from J, leaving 22 bases between. The CDR3 sequence is CAIRDPGGSGEEQYV. The CDR3 DNA is TGTGCCATCAGAGATCCTGGGGGGAGTGGGGAGGAGCAGTACGTC.

V and J are TRBV5-4 and TRBJ2-5; 12 nucleotides match TRBD2. Germline V gene sequence: CDR1 SGHNT, CDR2 YYREEE (reference sequence). V was pared by 6 bases and J by 1 base, with 16 bases of the junction left unmatched. The CDR3 is made up of 19 amino acids. CDR3 sequence: CASTYLTLAGGWAQETQYF. In DNA, the CDR3 is TGTGCCAGCACCTACCTCACCCTAGCGGGGGGGTGGGCCCAAGAGACCCAGTACTTC. The full variable domain, in which reference TRBV5-4 and TRBJ2-5 provide the parts outside the CDR3, is ETGVTQSPTHLIKTRGQQVTLRCSSQSGHNTVSWYQQALGQGPQFIFQYYREEENGRGNFPPRFSGLQFPNYSSELNVNALELDDSALYLCASTYLTLAGGWAQETQYFGPGTRLLVL.

In its sample, this clonotype was seen many times. The rearrangement links TRBV12-3 or TRBV12-4 to TRBJ1-2; 12 positions agree with TRBD1. V was pared by 5 bases and J by 2 bases, with 9 bases of the junction left unmatched. This CDR3 region has 17 residues. The CDR3 region has the DNA TGTGCCAGCAGTCCCGGGACAGGGGGCATTTCGAACTATGGCTACACCTTC. Its translation is CASSPGTGGISNYGYTF.

This chain links TRBV6-5 with TRBJ1-6, with D possibly matching TRBD1 (5 bases). Trimming shortened V by 2 bases and J by 10 bases, and 12 bases separated the two germline ends. The CDR3 has 14 amino acids. Germline V lookup: CDR1 MNHEY, CDR2 SVGAGI. The CDR3 DNA follows: TGTGCCAGCAGTTACATAGGGACGGAATCACCCCTCCACTTT. Protein product: CASSYIGTESPLHF.

This clonotype was seen repeatedly, ten times or more. The rearrangement uses TRBV6-5 and TRBJ1-2; D is uncertain. This CDR3 has 13 amino acids. The V gene lost 2 bases and the J gene lost 7 bases, with 11 bases spanning the gap. The germline V gene encodes CDR1 MNHEY and CDR2 SVGAGI. CDR3 DNA sequence: TGTGCCAGCAGTTACAGCGGCGGGCTTGGCTACACCTTC. This translates into CASSYSGGLGYTF.

The gene calls are TRBV6-5 and TRBJ1-6; 7 bases match TRBD1. The V segment lost 0 bases and the J segment 0 bases; nucleotides outside the gene matches: 5. The CDR3 spans 18 residues. Germline CDR1 and CDR2: MNHEY and SVGAGI. The DNA for the CDR3 is TGTGCCAGCAGTTACTCTGAGACAGGGACCTCCTATAATTCACCCCTCCACTTT. Residues: CASSYSETGTSYNSPLHF.

This chain joins TRBV6-5 and TRBJ1-1; D remains unclear. This CDR3 has 15 residues. The V gene lost 0 bases and the J gene lost 4 bases, with 12 bases spanning the gap. Germline V CDR1 and CDR2: MNHEY, SVGAGI. The CDR3 sequence: CASSYSTSRITEAFF. CDR3 bases: TGTGCCAGCAGTTACTCCACATCAAGGATCACTGAAGCTTTCTTT.

The rearrangement links TRBV24-1 to TRBJ1-5; D might be TRBD1 (5 bases). This CDR3 is 14 amino acids long. V lost 2 bases and J lost 2, with 6 bases in between. Per germline, CDR1 KGHDR and CDR2 SFDVKD. This CDR3 reads CATSDSGGNQPQHF. The CDR3 nucleotides read TGTGCCACCAGTGATTCGGGGGGCAATCAGCCCCAGCATTTT.

The chain employs TRBV14 and TRBJ2-3; TRBD1 matches 7 bases. CDR1 and CDR2 (germline): SGHDN, FVKESK. Unmatched junction bases numbered 11, after V lost 6 bases and J lost 8 bases. This CDR3 spans 14 amino acids. The CDR3, as DNA: TGTGCCAGCAGTCTCTCGACAGGGCTAGGTACGCAGTATTTT. Translated: CASSLSTGLGTQYF.

The V call is TRBV18, the J call TRBJ2-5; 8 nucleotides align to TRBD1. V was clipped by 5 bases and J by 2 bases; unmatched bases: 7. The germline V gene has CDR1 KGHSH and CDR2 LQKENI. The CDR3 has 15 residues. This chain's CDR3 is CASSSLGQGQETQYF. For the CDR3, the DNA is TGTGCCAGCTCATCCTTAGGACAGGGACAAGAGACCCAGTACTTC.